These 18 T cell receptor beta chains share one sample of origin, sequenced in a study of Ad26.COV2.S vaccination and SARS-CoV-2 variants. The assay was immunoSEQ multiplex PCR, and TCRdb's table has in-frame clones only and misses some. The sample has 300,000 to 350,000 clones, approximately 80% seen once. Treatment: 15 to 20 received Ad26.COV2.S at low or high dose, single or two shots; about 5 received placebo; per-sample allocation not given. Collection of samples fell on day 63 after the first vaccine or placebo injection. The source was peripheral blood, collected in a trial of Ad26.COV2.S vaccine versus placebo. The source of these receptors is a person between 18 and 60 years old who received the Ad26.COV2.S COVID-19 vaccine or a placebo.

Only a few counts were recorded for this clone. CDR3 sequence: CASSPEAPPETQYF. CDR3 DNA sequence: TGTGCCAGCTCACCAGAAGCCCCTCCAGAGACCCAGTACTTC. J is TRBJ2-5 and V is TRBV18; D unresolved. Germline V gives CDR1 KGHSH, CDR2 LQKENI. V gave up 2 bases and J gave up 4 bases, with 11 bases separating them. There are 14 residues in the CDR3.

The rearrangement joins TRBV7-9 to TRBJ2-7; 9 nucleotides align to TRBD1. The germline gives CDR1 SEHNR, CDR2 FQNEAQ (reference sequence). After removal of 5 bases from V and 1 base from J, the junction contained 9 bases not matched to a gene. The CDR3 loop spans 16 amino acids. CDR3 sequence reads: CASSPRGQGRSYEQYF. In DNA form, the CDR3 reads TGTGCCAGCAGCCCTAGAGGACAGGGGAGGTCCTACGAGCAGTACTTC.

The chain employs TRBV4-1 and TRBJ2-7; a weak D match, TRBD1 (6 bases). The CDR3 is made up of 12 amino acids. Trimming took 4 bases from V and 5 from J, leaving 9 bases between them. Germline lookup yields CDR1 MGHRA and CDR2 YSYEKL. DNA for the CDR3: TGCGCCAGCAGCCCGACAGGACACGAGCAGTACTTC. Encoded protein: CASSPTGHEQYF.

The genes are TRBV4-2 and TRBJ2-2; D remains unclear. Per the germline V gene, CDR1 is LGHNA and CDR2 is YNFKEQ. There are 17 residues in the CDR3. Trimming took 0 bases from V and 1 from J, leaving 12 bases between them. The CDR3 DNA reads TGTGCCAGCAGCCAAGATCCCGCCGGGCGGAACACCGGGGAGCTGTTTTTT. Translation: CASSQDPAGRNTGELFF.

This rearrangement joins TRBV6-4 to TRBJ2-2; possibly TRBD1 or TRBD2 for D (6 bases each). The CDR3 totals 14 residues. The V and J ends lost 6 bases and 5 bases respectively, with 13 bases between them. Looked up from germline, CDR1 is MRHNA and CDR2 is SNTAGT. CDR3 amino acids: CASSPEGGTGELFF. CDR3 DNA sequence: TGTGCCAGCAGCCCCGAGGGGGGAACCGGGGAGCTGTTTTTT.

The chain carries TRBV27 and TRBJ1-1; D might be TRBD1 (5 bases). V was shortened by 6 bases and J by 2 bases, with 16 bases between the two germline ends. Germline values: CDR1 MNHEY, CDR2 SMNVEV (reference sequence). The CDR3 has 15 amino acids. This CDR3 reads CASSKRTGTNTEAFF. In DNA form, the CDR3 reads TGTGCCAGCAGCAAGAGGACGGGGACCAACACTGAAGCTTTCTTT.

The chain has TRBV19 and TRBJ2-5; TRBD1 aligns across 7 bases. This CDR3 region has 14 residues. Trimming at V came to 4 bases and at J to 0 bases, leaving 2 bases not matched to a gene. Per germline, CDR1 LNHDA and CDR2 SQIVND (reference sequence). For the CDR3, the DNA is TGTGCCAGTAGTAGGGACAGCTACCAAGAGACCCAGTACTTC. As protein: CASSRDSYQETQYF.

V is TRBV19 and J is TRBJ1-4; no reliable D call. In germline, CDR1 is LNHDA, CDR2 SQIVND (reference sequence). There are 13 residues in the CDR3. Trimming took 1 base from V and 5 from J, leaving 5 bases between them. The CDR3: CASSIGGNEKLFF. The DNA of the CDR3 is TGTGCCAGTAGTATAGGCGGAAATGAAAAACTGTTTTTT.

The J gene is TRBJ2-3, the V gene TRBV4-1; D might be TRBD1 (6 bases). Germline V lookup: CDR1 MGHRA, CDR2 YSYEKL. This CDR3 spans 16 amino acids. Trimming left V 1 base short and J 4 bases short, with 15 bases between. DNA for the CDR3: TGCGCCAGCAGCCAAGCAATTACCAGGGGAGCAGATACGCAGTATTTT. Translation gives CASSQAITRGADTQYF.

The J gene is TRBJ2-2, the V gene TRBV11-2; 9 bases map to TRBD2. The CDR3 spans 18 residues. Germline V gene lookup returns CDR1 SGHAT and CDR2 FQNNGV. Germline trimming cut 3 bases from V and 4 bases from J; bases unmatched to any gene: 12. The CDR3 nucleotides are TGTGCCAGCAGCTTGTCGGTAGCGGGGGCCGAGTCCACCGGGGAGCTGTTTTTT. The encoded protein is CASSLSVAGAESTGELFF. Combining the CDR3 with reference TRBV11-2 and TRBJ2-2 gives the whole variable domain EAGVAQSPRYKIIEKRQSVAFWCNPISGHATLYWYQQILGQGPKLLIQFQNNGVVDDSQLPKDRFSAERLKGVDSTLKIQPAKLEDSAVYLCASSLSVAGAESTGELFFGEGSRLTVL.

The chain combines TRBV28 with TRBJ1-1; TRBD1 is a possible D gene (6 bases). Germline CDR1 is MDHEN and CDR2 is SYDVKM. V was clipped by 4 bases and J by 8 bases, with 11 bases between them. This CDR3 contains 12 residues. CDR3 loop: CASSWGGQEAFF. DNA for the CDR3: TGTGCCAGCAGTTGGGGGGGGCAAGAAGCTTTCTTT.

The chain uses TRBV2 and TRBJ1-5; D call uncertain. Germline CDR1 reads SNHLY; CDR2 reads FYNNEI. The length of the CDR3 is 14 residues. V was clipped by 6 bases and J by 0 bases, with 9 bases between them. This chain's CDR3 is CASREVNSNQPQHF. CDR3 bases: TGTGCCAGCAGGGAGGTAAATAGCAATCAGCCCCAGCATTTT.

Only a few counts were recorded for this clone. The genes are TRBV5-6 and TRBJ1-2; D gene uncertain. The CDR3 length is 11 residues. V was trimmed by 0 bases and J by 4 bases, leaving 1 base between them. Germline V gene sequence: CDR1 SGHDT, CDR2 YYEEEE. For the CDR3, the DNA is TGTGCCAGCAGCTTGGCCTATGGCTACACCTTC. Amino acids: CASSLAYGYTF.

CDR3 in DNA: TGTGCCAGCAGTGCACTAACAGGGCTCGGCAATCAGCCCCAGCATTTT. Its translation: CASSALTGLGNQPQHF. This chain joins TRBV6-1 and TRBJ1-5, with D tentatively TRBD1 (6 bases). V was cut by 4 bases and J by 2 bases, with 15 bases left in between. Germline-derived CDR1 and CDR2 are MNHNS and SASEGT. The CDR3 contains 16 residues.

V and J are TRBV10-3 and TRBJ2-7; 7 positions match TRBD1. Losses at the gene ends were 6 bases for V and 1 base for J; bases not matched to a gene: 9. This CDR3 is 15 amino acids long. Germline loops: CDR1 ENHRY, CDR2 SYGVKD. DNA for the CDR3: TGTGCCATCAGCGGGACGGACAGGAGTTCCTACGAGCAGTACTTC. This translates into CAISGTDRSSYEQYF.

The CDR3 region is CASSPRRRTGVTGATGQYF. CDR3 nucleotides: TGTGCCAGTAGTCCTAGGAGGAGGACAGGGGTTACGGGAGCTACCGGGCAGTACTTC. The rearrangement links TRBV19 to TRBJ2-7; 9 bases fit TRBD1. The germline gives CDR1 LNHDA, CDR2 SQIVND (reference sequence). The CDR3 length is 19 residues. J lost 9 bases, V lost 5 bases, and 26 bases had no gene match.

This chain uses TRBV6-6 with TRBJ1-2; D possibly corresponds to TRBD1 (6 bases). The CDR3 length is 15 residues. The germline gives CDR1 MNHNY, CDR2 SVGAGI (reference sequence). V gave up 6 bases and J gave up 4 bases, with 18 bases separating them. Here the CDR3 DNA reads TGTGCCAGCAGCCTCACTCGGGGGGGCGGCTATGGCTACACCTTC. Amino acid sequence: CASSLTRGGGYGYTF.

The chain links TRBV21-1 to TRBJ2-3; TRBD2 reflects the table's D call only, with no check against the DNA. TRBV21-1 is marked as a pseudogene. This CDR3 contains 18 residues. In DNA, the CDR3 is TGTGCCAGCAGCAAATCGCCTAGCGGGGGAGCTATCACAGATACGCAGTATTTT. Protein product: CASSKSPSGGAITDTQYF.